This T cell receptor beta chain was documented in a study of T-cell memory formation after mild COVID-19. Study conclusions and caveats: Some responding clones appeared in pre-infection memory, suggesting cross-reactive memory joined. Day 15 to 85 contracting clones showed balanced CD4/CD8; later expanders leaned CD4+.

It was 5'RACE with constant-segment primers that produced the TCR alpha and TCR beta cDNA libraries, which carried sample barcodes and UMIs. One entry per CDR3 protein results from TCRdb running MiXCR on the 5' RACE reads. The table has roughly 150,000 distinct CDR3 sequences, more than 12% seen once; the top ten hold about 14%. This clonotype has more than one count but fewer than ten. Antigen: not known. The germline CDR1 and CDR2 sequences are SGHRS and YFSETQ. The V and J ends lost 0 bases and 5 bases, in that order; junction bases with no gene match: 10. This CDR3 is built from 17 residues. The V and J genes are TRBV5-1 and TRBJ2-3; 9 positions match TRBD1. This clonotype originated in an adult woman who had mild COVID-19 (a few samples of this study predate the infection). Cell type and time point are not known. Material for sequencing was PBMCs or a T cell subset sorted from them (not recorded which). CDR3 sequence (DNA): TGCGCCAGCAGCTTGGGAGTAGGACAGGGGATAGGAGATACGCAGTATTTT. This sequence encodes CASSLGVGQGIGDTQYF.